This is a list of T cell receptor beta chains from one sample in a study of beta chain features in type 1 diabetes. Produced via immunoSEQ multiplex PCR; TCRdb's table is partial and in-frame only. The table records 200,000 to 250,000 clones, 25% to 35% of them present only once. Specimen: central memory CD4+ T cells from blood. Source of these receptors: a man aged 25 to 40 in good health. Both conserved end residues are part of each CDR3. The order of the fields is clone size, V gene, CDR3 length, J gene, D gene, CDR3 DNA, CDR3 protein. A D gene is named only where the DNA matches it firmly. Only part of the rows carry a size: once, few, many, or a class if the clone is expanded.

few	TRBV30	13	TRBJ1-2	-	TGTGCCTGGAGTGTGGGCAGTAACTATGGCTACACCTTC	CAWSVGSNYGYTF
-	TRBV6-5	15	TRBJ1-2	-	TGTGCCAGCAGTTACGGGTCAGGGAGGGTATATGGCTACACCTTC	CASSYGSGRVYGYTF
-	TRBV7-2	15	TRBJ2-1	-	TGTGCCAGCAGCTTGGGCAGGGGAATCTACAATGAGCAGTTCTTC	CASSLGRGIYNEQFF
few	TRBV11-2	17	TRBJ2-5	TRBD2	TGTGCCAGCAGCTCCCTTCAGGGACTAGCGGGAGGAGAGACCCAGTACTTC	CASSSLQGLAGGETQYF
many	TRBV19	17	TRBJ2-6	-	TGTGCCAGTAGTATAGGGACTACCATCTCTGGGGCCAACGTCCTGACTTTC	CASSIGTTISGANVLTF
-	TRBV5-6	17	TRBJ2-3	-	TGTGCCAGCAGCTCCCTGGACGGATTCGGAGGCACAGATACGCAGTATTTT	CASSSLDGFGGTDTQYF
-	TRBV30	11	TRBJ2-3	TRBD1	TGTGCCTGGAGCAGGGACAGAACGCAGTATTTT	CAWSRDRTQYF
once	TRBV7-2	15	TRBJ2-1	-	TGTGCCAGCAGCTTAGGCCCGTACAATGGAAATGAGCAGTTCTTC	CASSLGPYNGNEQFF
many	TRBV29-1	12	TRBJ2-7	-	TGCAGCGTTGACAGGGACGGATACGAGCAGTACTTC	CSVDRDGYEQYF
few	TRBV19	15	TRBJ1-1	-	TGTGCCAGTCTGCCAAACGGGCGGATGGGCACTGAAGCTTTCTTT	CASLPNGRMGTEAFF
-	TRBV7-2	15	TRBJ2-3	TRBD1	TGTGCCAGCAGCCTGGACAGGCGATTCACAGATACGCAGTATTTT	CASSLDRRFTDTQYF
-	TRBV18	15	TRBJ2-6	-	TGTGCCAGCTCTCCCGACCACTCTGGGGCCAACGTCCTGACTTTC	CASSPDHSGANVLTF
few	TRBV6-5	11	TRBJ2-7	-	TGTGCCAGTCGACAGGGAGGCGAGCAGTACTTC	CASRQGGEQYF
-	TRBV6-5	13	TRBJ2-7	-	TGTGCCAGCACCCCCGGGTCCTTGGGGGAGCAGTACTTC	CASTPGSLGEQYF
few	TRBV30	15	TRBJ1-1	-	TGTGCCTGGAGTGTGGCAGGAACCATGAACACTGAAGCTTTCTTT	CAWSVAGTMNTEAFF
few	TRBV30	13	TRBJ1-2	-	TGTGCCTGGAGTGTACTTGCAGGGCGCGGCTACACCTTC	CAWSVLAGRGYTF
-	TRBV18	16	TRBJ2-1	TRBD2	TGTGCCAGCTCACCACCCTCTAGCGGGAATTACAATGAGCAGTTCTTC	CASSPPSSGNYNEQFF